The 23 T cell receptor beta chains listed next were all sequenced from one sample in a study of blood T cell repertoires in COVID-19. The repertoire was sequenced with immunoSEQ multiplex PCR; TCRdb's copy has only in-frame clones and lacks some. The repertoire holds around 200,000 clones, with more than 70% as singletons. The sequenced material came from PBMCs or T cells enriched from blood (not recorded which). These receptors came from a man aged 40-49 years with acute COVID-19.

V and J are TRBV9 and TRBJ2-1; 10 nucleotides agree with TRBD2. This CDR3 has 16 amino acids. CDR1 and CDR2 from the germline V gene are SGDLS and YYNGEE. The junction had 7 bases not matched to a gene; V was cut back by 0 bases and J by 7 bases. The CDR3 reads CASSVGSLAGANEQFF. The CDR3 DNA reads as TGTGCCAGCAGCGTAGGATCCCTAGCGGGAGCAAATGAGCAGTTCTTC.

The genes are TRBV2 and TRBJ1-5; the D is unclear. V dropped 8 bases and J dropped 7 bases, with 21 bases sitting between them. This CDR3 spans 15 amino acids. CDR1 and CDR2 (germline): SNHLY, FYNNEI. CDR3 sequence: CASGLSSGAGQPQHF. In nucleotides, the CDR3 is TGTGCCAGCGGATTAAGTTCGGGCGCGGGGCAGCCCCAGCATTTT.

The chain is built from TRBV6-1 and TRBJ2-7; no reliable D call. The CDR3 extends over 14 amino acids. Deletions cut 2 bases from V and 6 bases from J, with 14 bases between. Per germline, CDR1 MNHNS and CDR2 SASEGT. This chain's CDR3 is CASSELSPVVEQYF. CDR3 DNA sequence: TGTGCCAGCAGTGAACTCTCCCCGGTCGTCGAGCAGTACTTC.

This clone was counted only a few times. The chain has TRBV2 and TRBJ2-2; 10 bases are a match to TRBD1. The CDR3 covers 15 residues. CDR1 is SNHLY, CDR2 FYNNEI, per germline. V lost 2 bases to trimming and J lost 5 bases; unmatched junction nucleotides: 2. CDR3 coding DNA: TGTGCCAGCAGTGAACGGACAGGGGGGACCGGGGAGCTGTTTTTT. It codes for CASSERTGGTGELFF.

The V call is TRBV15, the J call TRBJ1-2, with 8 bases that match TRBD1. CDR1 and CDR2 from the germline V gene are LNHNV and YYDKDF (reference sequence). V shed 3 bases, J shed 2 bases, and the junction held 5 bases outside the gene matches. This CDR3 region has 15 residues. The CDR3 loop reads CATSSPDRGNYGYTF. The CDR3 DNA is TGTGCCACCAGCAGTCCAGACAGGGGCAACTATGGCTACACCTTC.

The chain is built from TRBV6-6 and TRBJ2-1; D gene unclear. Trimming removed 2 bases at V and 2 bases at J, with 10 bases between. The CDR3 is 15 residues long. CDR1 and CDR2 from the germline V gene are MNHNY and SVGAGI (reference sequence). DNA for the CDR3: TGTGCCAGCAGTTACGAGGCCGAAACCTACAATGAGCAGTTCTTC. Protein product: CASSYEAETYNEQFF.

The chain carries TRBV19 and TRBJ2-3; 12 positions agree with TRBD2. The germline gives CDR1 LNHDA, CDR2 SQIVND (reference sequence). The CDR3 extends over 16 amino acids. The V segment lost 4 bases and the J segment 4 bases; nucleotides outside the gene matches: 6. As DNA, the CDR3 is TGTGCCAGTAGTAGGGCTAGCGGGAGGGGGGCAGATACGCAGTATTTT. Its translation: CASSRASGRGADTQYF.

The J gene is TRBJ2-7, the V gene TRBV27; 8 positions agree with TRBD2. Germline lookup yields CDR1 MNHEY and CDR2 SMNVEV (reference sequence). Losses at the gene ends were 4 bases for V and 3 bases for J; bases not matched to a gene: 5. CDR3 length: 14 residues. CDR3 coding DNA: TGTGCCAGCAGTTCCAGACTAGCGATCTACGAGCAGTACTTC. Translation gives CASSSRLAIYEQYF.

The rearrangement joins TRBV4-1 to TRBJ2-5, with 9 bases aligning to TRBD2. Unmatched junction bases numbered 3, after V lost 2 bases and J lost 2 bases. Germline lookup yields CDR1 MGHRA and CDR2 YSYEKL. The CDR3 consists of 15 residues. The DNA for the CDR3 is TGCGCCAGCAGCCAACTGAGCGGGGGGCAAGAGACCCAGTACTTC. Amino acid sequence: CASSQLSGGQETQYF.

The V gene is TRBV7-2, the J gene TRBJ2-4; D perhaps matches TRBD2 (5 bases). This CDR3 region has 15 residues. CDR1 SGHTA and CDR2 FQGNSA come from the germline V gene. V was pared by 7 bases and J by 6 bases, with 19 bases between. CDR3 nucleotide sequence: TGTGCCAGCACCCAACAAGGGAGCCCTATAAACATTCAGTACTTC. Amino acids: CASTQQGSPINIQYF.

CDR3: CATSSGGTGSNQPQHF. CDR3 DNA: TGTGCCACCAGCAGTGGGGGGACGGGAAGCAATCAGCCCCAGCATTTT. The rearrangement joins TRBV15 to TRBJ1-5, with D possibly matching TRBD1 (5 bases). This CDR3 is built from 16 residues. Between the trimmed V and J ends, which lost 3 bases and 1 base, there was a span of 13 bases. Germline V gene data show CDR1 as LNHNV and CDR2 as YYDKDF (reference sequence).

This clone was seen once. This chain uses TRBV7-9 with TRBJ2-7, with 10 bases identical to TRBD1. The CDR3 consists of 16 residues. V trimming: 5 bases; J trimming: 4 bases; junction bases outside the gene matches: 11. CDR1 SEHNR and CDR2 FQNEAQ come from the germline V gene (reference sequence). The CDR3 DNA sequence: TGTGCCAGCAGCCCCTCTGCCGGGACAGGGGTGTACGAGCAGTACTTC. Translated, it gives CASSPSAGTGVYEQYF.

The CDR3: CASSFPAGVGEQYF. The CDR3, as DNA: TGTGCCAGCAGCTTCCCAGCGGGAGTCGGCGAGCAGTACTTC. The rearrangement links TRBV5-6 to TRBJ2-7; TRBD2 aligns across 8 bases. The V and J ends lost 2 bases and 6 bases, in that order; junction bases with no gene match: 7. The CDR3 covers 14 residues. From germline, CDR1 is SGHDT and CDR2 YYEEEE.

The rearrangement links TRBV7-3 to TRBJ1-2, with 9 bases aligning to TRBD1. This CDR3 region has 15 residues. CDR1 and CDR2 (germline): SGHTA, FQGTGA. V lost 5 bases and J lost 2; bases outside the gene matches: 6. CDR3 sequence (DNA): TGTGCCAGCAGCCACGGGACAGGGCCCAACTATGGCTACACCTTC. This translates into CASSHGTGPNYGYTF.

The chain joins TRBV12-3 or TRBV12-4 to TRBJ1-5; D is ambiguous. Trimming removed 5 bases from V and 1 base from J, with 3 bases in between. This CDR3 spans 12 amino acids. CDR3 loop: CASSRSNQPQHF. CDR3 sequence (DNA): TGTGCCAGCAGTCGGAGCAATCAGCCCCAGCATTTT.

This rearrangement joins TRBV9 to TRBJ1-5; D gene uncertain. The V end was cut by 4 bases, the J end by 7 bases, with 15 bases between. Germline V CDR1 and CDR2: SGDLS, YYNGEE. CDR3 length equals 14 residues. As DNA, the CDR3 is TGTGCCAGCAGCCCCGCCGAAGGGAGACAGCCCCAGCATTTT. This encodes CASSPAEGRQPQHF. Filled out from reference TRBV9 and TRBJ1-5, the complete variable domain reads DSGVTQTPKHLITATGQRVTLRCSPRSGDLSVYWYQQSLDQGLQFLIQYYNGEERAKGNILERFSAQQFPDLHSELNLSSLELGDSALYFCASSPAEGRQPQHFGDGTRLSIL.

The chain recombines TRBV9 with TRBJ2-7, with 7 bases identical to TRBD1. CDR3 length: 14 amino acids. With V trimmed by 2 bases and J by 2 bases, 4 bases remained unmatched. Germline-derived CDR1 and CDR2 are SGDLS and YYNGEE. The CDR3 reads CASSVGQYAYEQYF. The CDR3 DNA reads TGTGCCAGCAGCGTGGGACAGTACGCCTACGAGCAGTACTTC. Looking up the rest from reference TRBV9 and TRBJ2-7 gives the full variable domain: DSGVTQTPKHLITATGQRVTLRCSPRSGDLSVYWYQQSLDQGLQFLIQYYNGEERAKGNILERFSAQQFPDLHSELNLSSLELGDSALYFCASSVGQYAYEQYFGPGTRLTVT.

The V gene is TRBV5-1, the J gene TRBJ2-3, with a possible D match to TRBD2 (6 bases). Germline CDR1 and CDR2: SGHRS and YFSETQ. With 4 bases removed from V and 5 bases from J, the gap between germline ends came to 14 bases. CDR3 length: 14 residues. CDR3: CASSLRLERDTQYF. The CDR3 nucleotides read TGCGCCAGCAGCCTGCGACTAGAAAGAGATACGCAGTATTTT.

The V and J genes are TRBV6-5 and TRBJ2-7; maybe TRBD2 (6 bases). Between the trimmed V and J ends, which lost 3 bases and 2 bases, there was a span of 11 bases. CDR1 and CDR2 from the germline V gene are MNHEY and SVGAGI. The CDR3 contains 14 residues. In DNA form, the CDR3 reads TGTGCCAGCAGTTATCGCGGGAACACCTACGAGCAGTACTTC. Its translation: CASSYRGNTYEQYF.

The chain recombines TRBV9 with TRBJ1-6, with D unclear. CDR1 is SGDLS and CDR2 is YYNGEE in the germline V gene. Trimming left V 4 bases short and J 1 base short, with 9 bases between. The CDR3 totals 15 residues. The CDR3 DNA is TGTGCCAGCAGCCCCGAGTGGTCCTATAATTCACCCCTCCACTTT. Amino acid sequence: CASSPEWSYNSPLHF.

Here the CDR3 reads CASSLDPVETQYF. The CDR3 DNA sequence: TGCGCCAGCAGCTTGGACCCGGTAGAGACCCAGTACTTC. The chain links TRBV5-1 to TRBJ2-5, with D uncertain. The germline CDR1 and CDR2 sequences are SGHRS and YFSETQ. Deletions cut 0 bases from V and 4 bases from J, with 7 bases between. The CDR3 sequence is 13 residues long.

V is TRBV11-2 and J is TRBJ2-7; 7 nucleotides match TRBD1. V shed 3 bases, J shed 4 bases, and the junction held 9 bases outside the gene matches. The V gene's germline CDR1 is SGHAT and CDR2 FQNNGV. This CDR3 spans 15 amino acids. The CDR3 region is CASSFLSGGRYEQYF. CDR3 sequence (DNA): TGTGCCAGCAGCTTTTTGTCAGGGGGTAGGTACGAGCAGTACTTC.

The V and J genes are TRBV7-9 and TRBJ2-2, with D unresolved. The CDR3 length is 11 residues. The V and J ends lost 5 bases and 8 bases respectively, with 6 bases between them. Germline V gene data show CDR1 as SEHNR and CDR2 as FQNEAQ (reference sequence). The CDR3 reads CASSPRGELFF. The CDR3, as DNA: TGTGCCAGCAGCCCTAGGGGGGAGCTGTTTTTT.